This T cell receptor beta chain was documented in a study of CD8+ T cells in alopecia areata. Study outcomes and limitations: Alopecia totalis/universalis scalp especially showed more expanded CD8+ clones than normal scalp.

This clone was recorded a few times. Its specificity is unknown. Each gene name is a mouse one. Different DNA sequences within this sample yield the same CDR3. The authors extracted RNA and reverse transcribed it into cDNA as the sequencing template. The data were produced by immunoSEQ multiplex PCR, yet TCRdb's version contains in-frame clones alone and is incomplete. The sample presents 1,500 to 2,000 clones, none singletons. Documented time point: mouse skin at time of skin grafting. The receptor was isolated from a C3H/HeJ mouse with alopecia areata. For this strain, the MHC haplotype corresponds to H2-k. Sequences were derived from skin, sampled at week 0.

The CDR3 protein is CASSLQGQDTQYF. The covered CDR3 bases are TGTGCTAGCAGTTTACAGGGCCAAGAC. V gene TRBV29 combines with J gene TRBJ2-5; a possible D gene is TRBD1 (5 bases). The read halts 4 residues ahead of the CDR3 end, with the missing end drawn from the germline J gene. CDR1 MSHET and CDR2 SYDVDS come from the germline V gene. The CDR3 extends over 13 amino acids. The V end lost 2 bases, the J end lost 2 bases, and 5 bases lay between the germline ends.